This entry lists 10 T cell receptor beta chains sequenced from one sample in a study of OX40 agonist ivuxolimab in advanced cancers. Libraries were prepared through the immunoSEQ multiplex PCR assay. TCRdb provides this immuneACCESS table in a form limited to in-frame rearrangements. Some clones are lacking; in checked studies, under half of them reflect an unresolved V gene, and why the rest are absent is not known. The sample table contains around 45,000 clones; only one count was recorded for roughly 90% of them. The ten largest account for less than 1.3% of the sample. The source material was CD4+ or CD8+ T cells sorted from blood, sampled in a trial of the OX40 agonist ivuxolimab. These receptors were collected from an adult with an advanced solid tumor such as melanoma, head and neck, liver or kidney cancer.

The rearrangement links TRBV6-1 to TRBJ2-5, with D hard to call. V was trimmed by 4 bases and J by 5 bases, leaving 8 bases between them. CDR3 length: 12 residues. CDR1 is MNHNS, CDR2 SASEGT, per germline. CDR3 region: CASSVSRETQYF. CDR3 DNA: TGTGCCAGCAGTGTGAGTCGGGAGACCCAGTACTTC.

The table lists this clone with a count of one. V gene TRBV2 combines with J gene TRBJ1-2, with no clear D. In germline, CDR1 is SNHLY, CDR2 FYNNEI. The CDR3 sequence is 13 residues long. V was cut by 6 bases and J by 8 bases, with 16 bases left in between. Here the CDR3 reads CASRGESHEGYTF. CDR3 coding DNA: TGTGCCAGCAGGGGAGAGTCTCACGAGGGCTACACCTTC.

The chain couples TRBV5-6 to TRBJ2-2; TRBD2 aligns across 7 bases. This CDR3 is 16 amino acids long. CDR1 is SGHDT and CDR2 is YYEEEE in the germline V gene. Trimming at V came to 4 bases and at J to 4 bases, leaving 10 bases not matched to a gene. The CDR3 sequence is CASSQKKRDLTGELFF. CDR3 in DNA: TGTGCCAGCAGCCAAAAAAAGCGGGACCTCACCGGGGAGCTGTTTTTT.

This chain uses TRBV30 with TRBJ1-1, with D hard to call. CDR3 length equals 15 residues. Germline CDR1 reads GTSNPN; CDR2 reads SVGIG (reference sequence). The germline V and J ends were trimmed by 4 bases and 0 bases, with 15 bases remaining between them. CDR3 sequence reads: CAWTPRQLLNTEAFF. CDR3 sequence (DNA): TGTGCCTGGACGCCAAGGCAGCTACTGAACACTGAAGCTTTCTTT. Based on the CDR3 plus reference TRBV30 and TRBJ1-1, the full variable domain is SQTIHQWPATLVQPVGSPLSLECTVEGTSNPNLYWYRQAAGRGLQLLFYSVGIGQISSEVPQNLSASRPQDRQFILSSKKLLLSDSGFYLCAWTPRQLLNTEAFFGQGTRLTVV.

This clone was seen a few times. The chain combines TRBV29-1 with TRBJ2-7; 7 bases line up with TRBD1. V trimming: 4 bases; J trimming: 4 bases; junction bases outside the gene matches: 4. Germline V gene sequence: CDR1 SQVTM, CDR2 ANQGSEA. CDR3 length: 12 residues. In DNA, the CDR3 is TGCAGCGTTGTACAGGACAGGTACGAGCAGTACTTC. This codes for CSVVQDRYEQYF.

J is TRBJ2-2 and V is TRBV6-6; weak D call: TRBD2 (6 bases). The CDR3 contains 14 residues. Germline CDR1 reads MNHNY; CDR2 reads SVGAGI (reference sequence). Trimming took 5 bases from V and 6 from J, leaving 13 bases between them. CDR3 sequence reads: CASSAGPPAGELFF. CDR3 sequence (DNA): TGTGCCAGCAGTGCGGGGCCCCCGGCCGGGGAGCTGTTTTTT.

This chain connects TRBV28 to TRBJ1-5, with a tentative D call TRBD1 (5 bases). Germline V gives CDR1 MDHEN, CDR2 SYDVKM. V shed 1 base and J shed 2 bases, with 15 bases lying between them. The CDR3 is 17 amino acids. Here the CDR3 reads CASSLSSSGRRNQPQHF. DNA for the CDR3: TGTGCCAGCAGTTTATCCTCGTCAGGGCGACGCAATCAGCCCCAGCATTTT.

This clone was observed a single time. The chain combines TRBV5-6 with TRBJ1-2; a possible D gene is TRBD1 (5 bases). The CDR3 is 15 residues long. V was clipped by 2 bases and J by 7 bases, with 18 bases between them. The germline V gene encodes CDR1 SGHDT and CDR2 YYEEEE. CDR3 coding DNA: TGTGCCAGCAGCTTAACTAGACAGCCCCGGGGTGGCTACACCTTC. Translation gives CASSLTRQPRGGYTF.

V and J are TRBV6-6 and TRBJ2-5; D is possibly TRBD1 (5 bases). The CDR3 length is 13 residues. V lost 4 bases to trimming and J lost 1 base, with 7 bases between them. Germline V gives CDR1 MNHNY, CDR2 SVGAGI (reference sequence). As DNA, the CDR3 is TGTGCCAGCAGTTTACAGGTCCAAGAGACCCAGTACTTC. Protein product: CASSLQVQETQYF.

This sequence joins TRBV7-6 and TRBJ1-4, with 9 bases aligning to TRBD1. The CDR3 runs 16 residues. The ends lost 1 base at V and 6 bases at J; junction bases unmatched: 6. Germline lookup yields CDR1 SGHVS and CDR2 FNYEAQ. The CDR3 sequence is CASSLEPRDRDEKLFF. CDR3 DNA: TGTGCCAGCAGCTTAGAGCCGAGGGACAGGGATGAAAAACTGTTTTTT.